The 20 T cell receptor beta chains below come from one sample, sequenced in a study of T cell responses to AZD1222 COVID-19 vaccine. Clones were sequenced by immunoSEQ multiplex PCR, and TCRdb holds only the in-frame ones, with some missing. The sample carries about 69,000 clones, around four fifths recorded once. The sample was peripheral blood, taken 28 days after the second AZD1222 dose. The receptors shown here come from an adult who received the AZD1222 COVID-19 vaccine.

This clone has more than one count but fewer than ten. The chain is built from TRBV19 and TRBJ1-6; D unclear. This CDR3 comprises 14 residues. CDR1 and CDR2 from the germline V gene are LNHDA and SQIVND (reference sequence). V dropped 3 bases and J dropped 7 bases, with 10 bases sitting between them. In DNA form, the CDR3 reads TGTGCCAGTAGTATTCGAGAAGAAAATTCACCCCTCCACTTT. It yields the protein CASSIREENSPLHF.

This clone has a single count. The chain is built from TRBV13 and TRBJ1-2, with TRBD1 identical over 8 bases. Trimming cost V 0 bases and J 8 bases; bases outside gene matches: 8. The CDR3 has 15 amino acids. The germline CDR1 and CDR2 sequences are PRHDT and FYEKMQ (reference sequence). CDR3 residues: CASSLGTGGSEGYTF. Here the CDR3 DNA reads TGTGCCAGCAGCTTAGGCACAGGGGGATCGGAAGGCTACACCTTC.

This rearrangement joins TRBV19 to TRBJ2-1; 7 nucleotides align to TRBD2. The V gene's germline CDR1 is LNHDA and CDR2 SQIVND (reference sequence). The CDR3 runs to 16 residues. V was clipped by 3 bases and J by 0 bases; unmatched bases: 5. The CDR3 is CASSILREHSYNEQFF. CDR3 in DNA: TGTGCCAGTAGTATCTTGCGGGAGCACTCCTACAATGAGCAGTTCTTC.

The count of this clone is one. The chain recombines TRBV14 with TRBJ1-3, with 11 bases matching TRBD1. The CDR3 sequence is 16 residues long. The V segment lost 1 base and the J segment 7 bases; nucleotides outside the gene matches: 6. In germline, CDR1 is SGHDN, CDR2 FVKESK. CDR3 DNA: TGTGCCAGCAGCCAAGCAGGACAGGGGGCGCGTAACACCATATATTTT. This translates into CASSQAGQGARNTIYF.

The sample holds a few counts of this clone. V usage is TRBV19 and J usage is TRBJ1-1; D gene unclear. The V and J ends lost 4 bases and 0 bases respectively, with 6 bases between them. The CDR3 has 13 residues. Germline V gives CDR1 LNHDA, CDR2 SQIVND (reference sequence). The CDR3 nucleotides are TGTGCCAGTAGTACCTGGATGAACACTGAAGCTTTCTTT. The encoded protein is CASSTWMNTEAFF.

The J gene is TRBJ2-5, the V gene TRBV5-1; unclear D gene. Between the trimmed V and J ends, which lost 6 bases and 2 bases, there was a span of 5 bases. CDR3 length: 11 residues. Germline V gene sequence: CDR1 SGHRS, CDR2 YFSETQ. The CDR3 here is CASTFQETQYF. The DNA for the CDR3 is TGCGCCAGCACCTTTCAAGAGACCCAGTACTTC. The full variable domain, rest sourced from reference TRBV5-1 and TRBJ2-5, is KAGVTQTPRYLIKTRGQQVTLSCSPISGHRSVSWYQQTPGQGLQFLFEYFSETQRNKGNFPGRFSGRQFSNSRSEMNVSTLELGDSALYLCASTFQETQYFGPGTRLLVL.

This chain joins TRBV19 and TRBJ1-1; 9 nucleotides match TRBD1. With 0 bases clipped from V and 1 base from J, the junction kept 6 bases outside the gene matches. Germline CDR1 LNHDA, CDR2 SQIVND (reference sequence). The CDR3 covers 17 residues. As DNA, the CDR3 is TGTGCCAGTAGTATAGATTGGGACAGGGTCCCGAACACTGAAGCTTTCTTT. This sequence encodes CASSIDWDRVPNTEAFF.

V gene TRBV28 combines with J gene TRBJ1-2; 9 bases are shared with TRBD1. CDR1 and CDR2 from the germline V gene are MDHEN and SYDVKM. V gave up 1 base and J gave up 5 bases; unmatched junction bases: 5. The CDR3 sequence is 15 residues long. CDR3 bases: TGTGCCAGCAGTTTATTAGGGGGACAGGGTTATGGCTACACCTTC. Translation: CASSLLGGQGYGYTF.

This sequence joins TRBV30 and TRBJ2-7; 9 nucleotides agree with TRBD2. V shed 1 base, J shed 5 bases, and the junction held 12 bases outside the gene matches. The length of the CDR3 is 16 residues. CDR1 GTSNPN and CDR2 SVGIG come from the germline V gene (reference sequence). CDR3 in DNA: TGTGCCTGGAGTGCGAATTTAGCGGGAGTCGGCCACGAGCAGTACTTC. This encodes CAWSANLAGVGHEQYF.

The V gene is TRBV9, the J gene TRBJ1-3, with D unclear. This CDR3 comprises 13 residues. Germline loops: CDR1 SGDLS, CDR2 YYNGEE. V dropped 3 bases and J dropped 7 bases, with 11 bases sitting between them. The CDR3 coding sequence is TGTGCCAGCAGCGCGGACGGGCATAACACCATATATTTT. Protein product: CASSADGHNTIYF.

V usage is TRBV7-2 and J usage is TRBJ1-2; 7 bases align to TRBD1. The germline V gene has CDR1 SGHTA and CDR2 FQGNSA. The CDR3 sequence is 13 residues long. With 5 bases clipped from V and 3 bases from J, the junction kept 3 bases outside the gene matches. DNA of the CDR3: TGTGCCAGCAGCGTCGACAGGGACTATGGCTACACCTTC. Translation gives CASSVDRDYGYTF. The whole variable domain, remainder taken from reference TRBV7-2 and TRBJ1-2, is GAGVSQSPSNKVTEKGKDVELRCDPISGHTALYWYRQSLGQGLEFLIYFQGNSAPDKSGLPSDRFSAERTGGSVSTLTIQRTQQEDSAVYLCASSVDRDYGYTFGSGTRLTVV.

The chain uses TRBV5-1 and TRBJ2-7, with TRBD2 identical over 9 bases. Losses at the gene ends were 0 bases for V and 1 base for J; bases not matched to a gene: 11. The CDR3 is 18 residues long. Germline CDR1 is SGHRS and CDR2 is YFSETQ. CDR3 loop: CASSLGLTAAGGSYEQYF. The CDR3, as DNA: TGCGCCAGCAGCTTGGGCCTAACTGCGGCGGGAGGGTCCTACGAGCAGTACTTC. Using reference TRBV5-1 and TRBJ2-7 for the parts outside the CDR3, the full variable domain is KAGVTQTPRYLIKTRGQQVTLSCSPISGHRSVSWYQQTPGQGLQFLFEYFSETQRNKGNFPGRFSGRQFSNSRSEMNVSTLELGDSALYLCASSLGLTAAGGSYEQYFGPGTRLTVT.

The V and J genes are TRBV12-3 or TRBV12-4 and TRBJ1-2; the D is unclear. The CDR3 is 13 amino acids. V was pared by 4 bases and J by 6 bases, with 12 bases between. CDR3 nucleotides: TGTGCCAGCAGTTACTCATCGGGGAATGGCTACACCTTC. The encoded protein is CASSYSSGNGYTF.

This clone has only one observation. The CDR3 nucleotides are TGTGCCAGCAGCACGACAGGGAAGAATGAGCAGTTCTTC. This sequence encodes CASSTTGKNEQFF. The genes are TRBV6-6 and TRBJ2-1; 7 bases are a match to TRBD1. Per the germline V gene, CDR1 is MNHNY and CDR2 is SVGAGI (reference sequence). After removal of 6 bases from V and 7 bases from J, the junction contained 6 bases not matched to a gene. There are 13 residues in the CDR3.

Here the CDR3 reads CASSLNPGGGTLYQETQYF. As DNA, the CDR3 is TGTGCCAGCAGCTTAAACCCCGGGGGGGGGACCTTGTACCAAGAGACCCAGTACTTC. The chain carries TRBV7-6 and TRBJ2-5; 8 bases agree with TRBD2. Germline trimming cut 2 bases from V and 0 bases from J; bases unmatched to any gene: 14. CDR3 size: 19 residues. Germline V gene lookup returns CDR1 SGHVS and CDR2 FNYEAQ.

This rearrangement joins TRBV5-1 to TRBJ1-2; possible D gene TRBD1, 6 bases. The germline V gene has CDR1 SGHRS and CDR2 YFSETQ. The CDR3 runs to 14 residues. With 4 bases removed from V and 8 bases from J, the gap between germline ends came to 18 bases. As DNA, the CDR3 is TGCGCCAGCAGCCGGCGGCCAGGGGAGGGAGGCTACACCTTC. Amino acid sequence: CASSRRPGEGGYTF. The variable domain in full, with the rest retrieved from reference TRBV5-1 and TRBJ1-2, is KAGVTQTPRYLIKTRGQQVTLSCSPISGHRSVSWYQQTPGQGLQFLFEYFSETQRNKGNFPGRFSGRQFSNSRSEMNVSTLELGDSALYLCASSRRPGEGGYTFGSGTRLTVV.

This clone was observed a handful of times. CDR3 DNA sequence: TGTGCCAGCAGTTTCGGGGGGACAGGGGGCCGAGATACGCAGTATTTT. As protein: CASSFGGTGGRDTQYF. This chain uses TRBV27 with TRBJ2-3, with 12 bases lining up with TRBD1. The CDR3 length is 16 residues. From germline, CDR1 is MNHEY and CDR2 SMNVEV (reference sequence). J lost 5 bases, V lost 3 bases, and 6 bases had no gene match.

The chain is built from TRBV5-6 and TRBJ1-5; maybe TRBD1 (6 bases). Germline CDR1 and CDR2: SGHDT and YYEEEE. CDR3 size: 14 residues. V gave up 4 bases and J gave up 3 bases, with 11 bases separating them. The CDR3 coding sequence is TGTGCCAGCAGCCAGGGGTACGACAATCAGCCCCAGCATTTT. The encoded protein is CASSQGYDNQPQHF.

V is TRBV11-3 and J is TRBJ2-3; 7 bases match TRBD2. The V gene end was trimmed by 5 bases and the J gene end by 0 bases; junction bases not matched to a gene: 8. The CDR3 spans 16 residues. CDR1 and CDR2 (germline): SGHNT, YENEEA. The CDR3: CASSPYSGGSTDTQYF. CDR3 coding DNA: TGTGCCAGCAGCCCCTATTCGGGGGGAAGCACAGATACGCAGTATTTT.

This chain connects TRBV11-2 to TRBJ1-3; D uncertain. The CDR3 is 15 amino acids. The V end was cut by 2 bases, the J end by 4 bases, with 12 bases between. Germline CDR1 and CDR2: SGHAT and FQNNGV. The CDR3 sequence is CASSLSETPGNTIYF. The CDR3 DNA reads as TGTGCCAGCAGCTTATCCGAGACCCCGGGAAACACCATATATTTT.